This passage covers 2 T cell receptor beta chains from one sample sequenced in a study of tumor and adjacent non-tumor tissue in lung cancer. RNA was extracted from bulk tissue without any cell sorting. A modified ARM-PCR protocol with three rounds of nested PCR amplified TCRbeta. TCRdb reprocessed the multiplex PCR reads with MiXCR, giving one entry per CDR3 protein. The sample lists 200,000 or so distinct CDR3 sequences; around 70% were seen once. The sample taken for sequencing was lung tumor tissue. These receptors all stem from a man aged 60 to 69 with non-small cell lung cancer.

Concerning this clonotype itself: Likely a read error: the CDR3 ends without its conserved phenylalanine or tryptophan. The CDR3 protein is CASSSGYRWASTDTQYS. In DNA, the CDR3 is TGTGCCAGCAGCTCAGGGTACCGGTGGGCTAGCACAGATACGCAGTATTCT. The rearrangement uses TRBV11-2 and TRBJ2-3; D is perhaps TRBD1 (5 bases). The CDR3 runs to 17 residues. Trimming removed 4 bases from V and 0 bases from J, with 17 bases in between. Germline CDR1 is SGHAT and CDR2 is FQNNGV.

Notes on this clonotype: Likely a read error: the CDR3 ends without its conserved phenylalanine or tryptophan. The V call is TRBV6-5, the J call TRBJ1-1, with D possibly matching TRBD1 (5 bases). This CDR3 is 14 amino acids long. Germline V lookup: CDR1 MNHEY, CDR2 SVGAGI. The CDR3 DNA is TGTGCCAGTAGTTACTCGCTAGGGGTCACTGAAGCTTTCCTT. Protein sequence: CASSYSLGVTEAFL.